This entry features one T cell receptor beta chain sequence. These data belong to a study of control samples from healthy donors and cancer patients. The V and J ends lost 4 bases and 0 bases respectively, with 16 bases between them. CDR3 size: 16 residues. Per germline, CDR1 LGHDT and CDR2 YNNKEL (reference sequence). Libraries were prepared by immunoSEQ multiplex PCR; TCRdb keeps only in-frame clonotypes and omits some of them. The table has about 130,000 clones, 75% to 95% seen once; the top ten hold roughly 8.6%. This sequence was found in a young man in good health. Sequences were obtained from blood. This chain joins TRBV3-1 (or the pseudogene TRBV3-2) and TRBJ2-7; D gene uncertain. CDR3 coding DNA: TGTGCCAGCAGCCCCTACTCTCAGAGTCGCTCCTACGAGCAGTACTTC. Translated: CASSPYSQSRSYEQYF.